These T cell receptor beta chains were read from a single sample in a study of shared T cell receptors in the human thymus. Profiled with immunoSEQ multiplex PCR; TCRdb holds only in-frame clones, not every one. This table holds hundreds of thousands of clones, over 75% found once. Separately, the same data were catalogued under a study of human thymus T cells.

Material: thymocytes. All receptors derive from a boy in the first two years of life with a congenital heart defect. CDR3s include the opening cysteine and the closing phenylalanine or tryptophan. The D gene is left open where the match is weak. Some rows mark clone size as missing; the rest say once, few, many or name a class of expanded clone.

j_call clone_size v_call cdr3_length d_call cdr3_aa cdr3_nt
TRBJ2-3 NA TRBV30 19 TRBD2 CAWSACGLAGPTGTDTQYF TGTGCCTGGAGTGCCTGCGGACTAGCGGGGCCGACCGGCACAGATACGCAGTATTTT
TRBJ2-7 NA TRBV14 16 TRBD2 CASRPPPSGFSYEQYF TGTGCCAGCAGACCCCCCCCTAGCGGATTCTCCTACGAGCAGTACTTC
TRBJ1-1 NA TRBV7-9 18 NA CASSQSQLRGPIHTEAFF TGTGCCAGCAGCCAATCCCAGCTCCGGGGTCCCATCCACACTGAAGCTTTCTTT
TRBJ2-5 NA TRBV4-2 15 TRBD1 CASSQADRAQETQYF TGTGCCAGCAGCCAGGCCGACAGGGCCCAAGAGACCCAGTACTTC
TRBJ2-6 NA TRBV11-2 19 NA CASSPRVGSVDSGANVLTF TGTGCCAGCAGCCCCAGGGTCGGCAGCGTTGACTCTGGGGCCAACGTCCTGACTTTC
TRBJ2-2 NA TRBV7-3 14 NA CASSSRRETGELFF TGTGCCAGCAGCTCGAGAAGGGAGACCGGGGAGCTGTTTTTT
TRBJ2-7 NA TRBV28 15 TRBD2 CASVQRTSSLGEQYF TGTGCCAGCGTTCAGAGGACTAGCAGCCTGGGGGAGCAGTACTTC
TRBJ2-7 few TRBV7-9 16 TRBD2 CASSPLARGASYEQYF TGTGCCAGCAGCCCACTAGCGCGCGGGGCTTCCTACGAGCAGTACTTC
TRBJ2-1 few TRBV19 15 TRBD2 CASTISGPTYNEQFF TGTGCCAGTACCATTAGCGGGCCTACCTACAATGAGCAGTTCTTC
TRBJ2-3 NA TRBV19 16 TRBD2 CASSILASGGPDTQYF TGTGCCAGTAGTATCCTCGCTAGCGGGGGGCCGGATACGCAGTATTTT
TRBJ2-7 NA TRBV9 15 TRBD2 CASSAKLAGWDEQYF TGTGCCAGCAGCGCGAAACTAGCGGGCTGGGACGAGCAGTACTTC
TRBJ2-2 NA TRBV7-2 15 TRBD1 CASSADRGRTGELFF TGTGCCAGCAGCGCGGACAGGGGGAGAACCGGGGAGCTGTTTTTT
TRBJ2-7 NA TRBV27 16 TRBD2 CASSLLPSGVTYEQYF TGTGCCAGCAGTTTATTGCCTAGCGGGGTTACCTACGAGCAGTACTTC
TRBJ1-2 once TRBV19 15 TRBD1 CASSPPQGAIYGYTF TGTGCCAGTAGTCCCCCCCAGGGGGCGATCTATGGCTACACCTTC
TRBJ1-2 NA TRBV7-8 19 NA CASSPPGGRQATRGYGYTF TGTGCCAGCAGCCCGCCGGGGGGCAGACAGGCAACCAGGGGCTATGGCTACACCTTC
TRBJ2-3 once TRBV30 17 TRBD2 CAWSGRTSGRTADTQYF TGTGCCTGGAGTGGAAGGACTAGCGGGAGGACGGCAGATACGCAGTATTTT
TRBJ1-1 NA TRBV5-1 14 NA CASSTTGWNTEAFF TGCGCCAGCAGTACGACAGGTTGGAACACTGAAGCTTTCTTT
TRBJ2-1 once TRBV5-1 16 TRBD1 CASSLGQGHNSNEQFF TGCGCCAGCAGCCTAGGACAGGGACATAATAGCAATGAGCAGTTCTTC
TRBJ2-3 NA TRBV11-2 17 NA CASSLGDKGRVTDTQYF TGTGCCAGCAGCTTAGGAGATAAAGGCAGGGTAACAGATACGCAGTATTTT
TRBJ2-1 NA TRBV14 16 TRBD2 CASSQEGGVGVREQFF TGTGCCAGCAGCCAAGAGGGGGGGGTAGGGGTGAGAGAGCAGTTCTTC
TRBJ1-3 few TRBV28 16 TRBD1 CASSRTGERSGNTIYF TGTGCCAGCAGCCGGACAGGGGAGCGGTCTGGAAACACCATATATTTT
TRBJ2-5 once TRBV5-8 15 NA CASSLADSLLETQYF TGTGCCAGCAGCTTGGCTGACTCCCTGCTGGAGACCCAGTACTTC
TRBJ1-5 NA TRBV6-1 14 NA CASSRGRHNQPQHF TGTGCCAGCAGCCGCGGGAGACACAATCAGCCCCAGCATTTT
TRBJ1-5 once TRBV6-1 13 NA CASSSRVSQPQHF TGTGCCAGCAGTTCCAGGGTCAGCCAGCCCCAGCATTTT
TRBJ2-3 NA TRBV5-1 16 NA CASSLGPTGRTDTQYF TGCGCCAGCAGCTTGGGTCCGACAGGGAGGACAGATACGCAGTATTTT
TRBJ1-1 NA TRBV14 17 TRBD1 CASSQGRALQGGTEAFF TGTGCCAGCAGCCAAGGCAGAGCTTTGCAGGGGGGCACTGAAGCTTTCTTT
TRBJ2-3 NA TRBV11-3 18 TRBD2 CASSPGRKRGSSTDTQYF TGTGCCAGCAGCCCAGGTCGGAAGCGGGGGTCTAGCACAGATACGCAGTATTTT
TRBJ2-5 NA TRBV11-1 14 TRBD2 CASSGGTSRETQYF TGTGCCAGCAGCGGGGGGACTAGCAGGGAGACCCAGTACTTC
TRBJ1-2 NA TRBV6-1 14 NA CASSAPMRGLGYTF TGTGCCAGCAGTGCCCCTATGAGGGGACTTGGCTACACCTTC
TRBJ1-5 NA TRBV30 17 TRBD1 CAWSPGQGRIGNQPQHF TGTGCCTGGAGTCCGGGACAGGGGAGGATAGGCAATCAGCCCCAGCATTTT
TRBJ2-3 NA TRBV23-1 15 NA CASSQSSAGRDTQYF TGCGCCAGCAGTCAATCGAGCGCAGGGCGAGATACGCAGTATTTT
TRBJ2-2 NA TRBV4-1 16 TRBD2 CASSQGGRAGTGELFF TGCGCCAGCAGCCAAGGCGGGAGGGCGGGGACCGGGGAGCTGTTTTTT
TRBJ2-3 once TRBV7-3 16 NA CASSLVAGSRTDTQYF TGTGCCAGCAGCTTAGTGGCGGGTTCCCGCACAGATACGCAGTATTTT
TRBJ2-7 NA TRBV29-1 16 TRBD2 CSVEGVMAGGSYEQYF TGCAGCGTTGAAGGGGTAATGGCGGGAGGGAGCTACGAGCAGTACTTC
TRBJ2-7 NA TRBV19 16 TRBD2 CASSRGLAGEGYEQYF TGTGCCAGTAGTAGGGGACTAGCGGGAGAGGGATACGAGCAGTACTTC
TRBJ1-5 NA TRBV28 17 NA CASSPTFGRGDNQPQHF TGTGCCAGCAGTCCGACTTTTGGGAGGGGGGACAATCAGCCCCAGCATTTT
TRBJ2-3 NA TRBV27 17 TRBD2 CASSPLTSGSRTDTQYF TGTGCCAGCAGTCCCCTTACTAGCGGGAGTCGCACAGATACGCAGTATTTT
TRBJ1-5 once TRBV28 14 TRBD1 CASNRQGPDQPQHF TGTGCCAGCAACCGACAGGGGCCGGATCAGCCCCAGCATTTT
TRBJ2-5 few TRBV5-1 13 NA CASSPRGGETQYF TGCGCCAGCAGCCCCCGGGGAGGAGAGACCCAGTACTTC
TRBJ2-2 NA TRBV10-3 15 TRBD1 CAISESGTGTGELFF TGTGCCATCAGTGAGTCAGGGACAGGGACCGGGGAGCTGTTTTTT
TRBJ2-3 NA TRBV27 11 NA CASSGADTQYF TGTGCCAGCAGCGGGGCAGATACGCAGTATTTT
TRBJ2-7 NA TRBV5-4 19 TRBD2 CASSLFPSGSWGPSYEQYF TGTGCCAGCAGCTTGTTTCCTAGCGGGAGTTGGGGCCCCTCCTACGAGCAGTACTTC
TRBJ2-7 once TRBV27 15 TRBD1 CASSWTTGTGYEQYF TGTGCCAGCAGTTGGACCACCGGGACAGGTTACGAGCAGTACTTC
TRBJ2-7 NA TRBV7-8 17 TRBD2 CASSTREGTSGSYEQYF TGTGCCAGCAGCACCCGGGAGGGGACTAGCGGGAGTTACGAGCAGTACTTC
TRBJ2-3 NA TRBV4-3 18 TRBD2 CASSQKHGSGRGTDTQYF TGCGCCAGCAGCCAAAAACACGGTAGCGGGAGGGGCACAGATACGCAGTATTTT
TRBJ2-7 NA TRBV7-2 15 TRBD2 CASIQIAGEGYEQYF TGTGCCAGCATCCAAATAGCGGGGGAGGGCTACGAGCAGTACTTC